The 19 T cell receptor beta chains below all came from one sample that was sequenced in a study of blood T cell repertoires in COVID-19. Sequencing was performed with immunoSEQ multiplex PCR; in TCRdb, only in-frame clones are kept and a portion is missing. This table has about 200,000 clones, around 82% appearing once. The sequencing input was PBMCs or T cells enriched from blood (not recorded which). The receptors derive from a middle-aged man who had recovered from COVID-19.

J is TRBJ2-1 and V is TRBV5-1; 7 bases agree with TRBD2. Germline assignment: CDR1 SGHRS and CDR2 YFSETQ. The V and J ends lost 0 bases and 6 bases, in that order; junction bases with no gene match: 18. This CDR3 comprises 19 residues. The DNA for the CDR3 is TGCGCCAGCAGCTTGGGACTAGCCTACGAGCTAGCGCCTTTCAATGAGCAGTTCTTC. Amino acid sequence: CASSLGLAYELAPFNEQFF. Filled out from reference TRBV5-1 and TRBJ2-1, the complete variable domain reads KAGVTQTPRYLIKTRGQQVTLSCSPISGHRSVSWYQQTPGQGLQFLFEYFSETQRNKGNFPGRFSGRQFSNSRSEMNVSTLELGDSALYLCASSLGLAYELAPFNEQFFGPGTRLTVL.

In this sample, this clone turned up once. The chain carries TRBV5-4 and TRBJ2-1; 10 bases line up with TRBD1. Germline V gene lookup returns CDR1 SGHNT and CDR2 YYREEE (reference sequence). The CDR3 contains 14 residues. The V and J ends lost 3 bases and 9 bases, in that order; junction bases with no gene match: 6. The CDR3 nucleotides read TGTGCCAGCAGCTCGGGACAGGGGTATGGTGAGCAGTTCTTC. Translating gives CASSSGQGYGEQFF.

The chain combines TRBV13 with TRBJ1-6, with D possibly being TRBD1 (6 bases). V shed 5 bases and J shed 6 bases, with 14 bases lying between them. Germline loops: CDR1 PRHDT, CDR2 FYEKMQ (reference sequence). CDR3 length: 15 amino acids. The CDR3 nucleotides read TGTGCCAGCAGCCCCCGGACAGCCGCTAATTCACCCCTCCACTTT. It translates to CASSPRTAANSPLHF.

This chain links TRBV25-1 with TRBJ1-6; the D gene is possibly TRBD1 (5 bases). Germline V lookup: CDR1 MGHDK, CDR2 SYGVNS. CDR3 length equals 14 residues. Trimming took off 5 bases at V and 7 bases at J, with 12 bases between the two ends. CDR3 amino acids: CASSPRQTNSPLHF. Written as DNA, the CDR3 is TGTGCCAGCAGTCCCCGACAGACCAATTCACCCCTCCACTTT.

CDR3 loop: CASSPGDSNQPQHF. Here the CDR3 DNA reads TGTGCCAGCAGCCCGGGGGATAGCAATCAGCCCCAGCATTTT. This chain uses TRBV7-9 with TRBJ1-5, with a weak D call TRBD1 (5 bases). This CDR3 has 14 amino acids. Trimming removed 5 bases from V and 0 bases from J, with 8 bases in between. Germline-derived CDR1 and CDR2 are SEHNR and FQNEAQ (reference sequence). Supplemented by reference TRBV7-9 and TRBJ1-5, the full variable domain reads DTGVSQNPRHKITKRGQNVTFRCDPISEHNRLYWYRQTLGQGPEFLTYFQNEAQLEKSRLLSDRFSAERPKGSFSTLEIQRTEQGDSAMYLCASSPGDSNQPQHFGDGTRLSIL.

V gene TRBV11-2 combines with J gene TRBJ1-4; no reliable D call. This CDR3 comprises 13 residues. V was trimmed by 1 base and J by 7 bases, leaving 7 bases between them. Germline V gene data show CDR1 as SGHAT and CDR2 as FQNNGV. CDR3 nucleotide sequence: TGTGCCAGCAGCTTAGGGGCGGGTGAAAAACTGTTTTTT. Amino acid sequence: CASSLGAGEKLFF.

The chain's CDR3 is CASSFSGGRNEKLFF. CDR3 sequence (DNA): TGCGCCAGCAGCTTCTCGGGGGGGCGAAATGAAAAACTGTTTTTT. The gene calls are TRBV5-1 and TRBJ1-4; tentatively, D is TRBD1 (6 bases). Germline-derived CDR1 and CDR2 are SGHRS and YFSETQ. The germline V and J ends were trimmed by 2 bases and 5 bases, with 13 bases remaining between them. The CDR3 is 15 amino acids.

The CDR3 sequence: CAIRSAERAYEQYF. The CDR3 nucleotides are TGTGCCATCCGATCGGCCGAGCGGGCCTACGAGCAGTACTTC. The V call is TRBV10-3, the J call TRBJ2-7, with TRBD2 as a possible D gene (6 bases). The V end lost 8 bases, the J end lost 2 bases, and 16 bases lay between the germline ends. Germline V gives CDR1 ENHRY, CDR2 SYGVKD. This CDR3 has 14 amino acids.

This rearrangement joins TRBV5-1 to TRBJ2-7, with 11 nucleotides matching TRBD1. Germline V gene lookup returns CDR1 SGHRS and CDR2 YFSETQ. The CDR3 has 14 amino acids. Trimming removed 4 bases from V and 3 bases from J; junction bases left unmatched: 3. CDR3 residues: CASSLGQGVYEQYF. In DNA, the CDR3 is TGCGCCAGCAGCCTGGGACAGGGGGTCTACGAGCAGTACTTC. The full variable domain, with the rest looked up from reference TRBV5-1 and TRBJ2-7, is KAGVTQTPRYLIKTRGQQVTLSCSPISGHRSVSWYQQTPGQGLQFLFEYFSETQRNKGNFPGRFSGRQFSNSRSEMNVSTLELGDSALYLCASSLGQGVYEQYFGPGTRLTVT.

The gene calls are TRBV15 and TRBJ2-7, with 8 bases matching TRBD1. The V gene end was trimmed by 0 bases and the J gene end by 3 bases; junction bases not matched to a gene: 16. Per the germline V gene, CDR1 is LNHNV and CDR2 is YYDKDF (reference sequence). This CDR3 comprises 19 residues. The CDR3 region is CATSRDIPRGQVWIYEQYF. CDR3 sequence (DNA): TGTGCCACCAGCAGAGATATACCCAGGGGGCAGGTCTGGATCTACGAGCAGTACTTC.

Points on this clone: The sample holds other DNA sequences that translate to the same CDR3. The chain employs TRBV30 and TRBJ1-5; D is ambiguous. Germline CDR1 reads GTSNPN; CDR2 reads SVGIG (reference sequence). Trimming cost V 5 bases and J 4 bases, with 12 bases left between them. This CDR3 has 13 amino acids. CDR3 protein: CAWDRGGNQPQHF. In DNA form, the CDR3 reads TGTGCCTGGGACCGCGGTGGGAATCAGCCCCAGCATTTT.

The V call is TRBV11-2, the J call TRBJ1-2; TRBD1 matches 9 bases. The germline V gene has CDR1 SGHAT and CDR2 FQNNGV. V was clipped by 3 bases and J by 2 bases; unmatched bases: 4. The CDR3 sequence is 15 residues long. CDR3 amino acids: CASSFEQGANYGYTF. In nucleotides, the CDR3 is TGTGCCAGCAGCTTCGAACAGGGGGCGAACTATGGCTACACCTTC.

This rearrangement joins TRBV6-5 to TRBJ1-4, with TRBD1 matching 8 bases. The CDR3 is 15 amino acids. Germline loops: CDR1 MNHEY, CDR2 SVGAGI. Trimming took 2 bases from V and 6 from J; bases not matched to a gene: 5. CDR3 region: CASSYRTGRDEKLFF. CDR3 bases: TGTGCCAGCAGTTACCGGACAGGGAGGGATGAAAAACTGTTTTTT.

The genes are TRBV28 and TRBJ2-3; D perhaps matches TRBD2 (7 bases). Trimming took off 2 bases at V and 2 bases at J, with 14 bases between the two ends. CDR3 length: 16 amino acids. Germline CDR1 reads MDHEN; CDR2 reads SYDVKM. The CDR3 loop is CASSLGGGSVTDTQYF. The CDR3 DNA sequence: TGTGCCAGCAGTTTAGGGGGGGGCTCAGTCACAGATACGCAGTATTTT.

This chain links TRBV11-1 with TRBJ2-5; weak D call: TRBD1 (5 bases). This CDR3 has 14 amino acids. V was pared by 1 base and J by 1 base, with 7 bases between. Germline assignment: CDR1 SGHAT and CDR2 FQDESV (reference sequence). CDR3 amino acids: CASSLGGPQETQYF. The CDR3 nucleotides read TGTGCCAGCAGCTTAGGGGGCCCCCAAGAGACCCAGTACTTC.

V usage is TRBV27 and J usage is TRBJ2-7; 9 nucleotides match TRBD2. Germline CDR1 reads MNHEY; CDR2 reads SMNVEV (reference sequence). The CDR3 has 13 residues. V lost 6 bases and J lost 7; bases outside the gene matches: 7. CDR3 in amino acids: CASSQWREGEQYF. In DNA form, the CDR3 reads TGTGCCAGCAGCCAATGGCGGGAGGGGGAGCAGTACTTC.

A few counts support this clone. This chain links TRBV18 with TRBJ1-1, with D unresolved. CDR1 is KGHSH and CDR2 is LQKENI in the germline V gene. The V gene lost 2 bases and the J gene lost 6 bases, with 10 bases spanning the gap. CDR3 length: 13 residues. CDR3 residues: CASSPGSSPEAFF. CDR3 nucleotides: TGTGCCAGCTCACCAGGGAGTTCACCTGAAGCTTTCTTT.

The V gene is TRBV2, the J gene TRBJ1-2; 7 bases align to TRBD1. V lost 6 bases and J lost 8; bases outside the gene matches: 9. The CDR3 spans 13 residues. The germline gives CDR1 SNHLY, CDR2 FYNNEI. The CDR3 bases are TGTGCCAGCAGCGTCGACAGGGTAAAGGGCTACACCTTC. This sequence encodes CASSVDRVKGYTF.

The table lists this clone with a few counts. The chain carries TRBV7-2 and TRBJ2-3; D uncertain. From germline, CDR1 is SGHTA and CDR2 FQGNSA. The CDR3 runs to 16 residues. Trimming took 2 bases from V and 2 from J, leaving 14 bases between them. CDR3 in DNA: TGTGCCAGCAGCTTAAGTTCGACATTACACACAGATACGCAGTATTTT. Encoded protein: CASSLSSTLHTDTQYF.